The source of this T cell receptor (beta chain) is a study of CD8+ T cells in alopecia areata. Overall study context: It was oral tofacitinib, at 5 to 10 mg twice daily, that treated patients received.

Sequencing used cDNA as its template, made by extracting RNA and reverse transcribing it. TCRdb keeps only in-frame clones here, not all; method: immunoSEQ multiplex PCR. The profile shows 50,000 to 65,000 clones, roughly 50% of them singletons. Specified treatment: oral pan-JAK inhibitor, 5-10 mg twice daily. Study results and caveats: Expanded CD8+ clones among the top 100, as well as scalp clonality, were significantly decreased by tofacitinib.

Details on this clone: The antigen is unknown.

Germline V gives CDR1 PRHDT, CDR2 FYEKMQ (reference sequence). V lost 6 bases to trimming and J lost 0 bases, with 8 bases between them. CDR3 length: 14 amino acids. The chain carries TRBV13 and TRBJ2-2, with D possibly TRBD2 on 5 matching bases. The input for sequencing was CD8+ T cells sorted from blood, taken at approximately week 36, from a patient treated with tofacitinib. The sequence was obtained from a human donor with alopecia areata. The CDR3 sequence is CASSTGTNTGELFF. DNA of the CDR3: TGTGCCAGCAGTACCGGGACGAACACCGGGGAGCTGTTTTTT.